These 17 T cell receptor beta chains originate from one sample sequenced in a study of blood T cell repertoires in COVID-19. Here immunoSEQ multiplex PCR was the method, and the copy in TCRdb shows in-frame clones only, minus some. Among tens of thousands of clones listed, over 75% were seen once. Sequenced material: peripheral blood. The receptors here all came from a human donor in a cohort sampled during active COVID-19.

The rearrangement uses TRBV2 and TRBJ1-5; D unresolved. The V gene's germline CDR1 is SNHLY and CDR2 FYNNEI. V was clipped by 6 bases and J by 2 bases, with 5 bases between them. CDR3 length: 12 residues. The CDR3 is CASRTGNQPQHF. CDR3 in DNA: TGTGCCAGCAGAACGGGCAATCAGCCCCAGCATTTT.

The V and J genes are TRBV5-1 and TRBJ2-3; D is ambiguous. Germline CDR1 reads SGHRS; CDR2 reads YFSETQ. V dropped 0 bases and J dropped 0 bases, with 11 bases sitting between them. The CDR3 runs 16 residues. CDR3 DNA: TGCGCCAGCAGCTTGGGAGGTCGGAGTAGCACAGATACGCAGTATTTT. Protein product: CASSLGGRSSTDTQYF.

The V call is TRBV5-6, the J call TRBJ1-3; TRBD1 aligns across 8 bases. V was pared by 4 bases and J by 2 bases, with 5 bases of the junction left unmatched. Germline V CDR1 and CDR2: SGHDT, YYEEEE. The CDR3 loop spans 15 amino acids. This chain's CDR3 is CASSETGGAGNTIYF. The CDR3 region has the DNA TGTGCCAGCAGCGAAACAGGGGGGGCTGGAAACACCATATATTTT.

Only one count was recorded for this clone. The J gene is TRBJ2-1, the V gene TRBV11-2; 9 bases agree with TRBD2. CDR1 is SGHAT, CDR2 FQNNGV, per germline. The CDR3 consists of 16 residues. Trimming cost V 3 bases and J 3 bases; bases outside gene matches: 6. The CDR3 loop reads CASSLGSRGGYNEQFF. CDR3 in DNA: TGTGCCAGCAGCTTGGGGTCGCGGGGGGGCTACAATGAGCAGTTCTTC. Variable domain in full (rest from reference TRBV11-2 and TRBJ2-1): EAGVAQSPRYKIIEKRQSVAFWCNPISGHATLYWYQQILGQGPKLLIQFQNNGVVDDSQLPKDRFSAERLKGVDSTLKIQPAKLEDSAVYLCASSLGSRGGYNEQFFGPGTRLTVL.

This sequence joins TRBV21-1 and TRBJ2-2; the table names TRBD2, a call not compared with the DNA. TRBV21-1 is labeled a pseudogene. The CDR3 spans 16 residues. The CDR3 DNA reads TGTGCCAGCAGCACGTGGACTAGCGGGGGCACCGGGGAGCTGTTTTTT. This translates into CASSTWTSGGTGELFF.

The chain links TRBV7-9 to TRBJ1-1, with D unresolved. Germline values: CDR1 SEHNR, CDR2 FQNEAQ (reference sequence). This CDR3 spans 14 amino acids. V shed 5 bases and J shed 2 bases, with 12 bases lying between them. DNA for the CDR3: TGTGCCAGCAGCCACCGCGCGCAAAACACTGAAGCTTTCTTT. Translating gives CASSHRAQNTEAFF.

The chain joins TRBV5-4 to TRBJ2-7, with D uncertain. CDR3 length: 15 amino acids. With 4 bases removed from V and 0 bases from J, the gap between germline ends came to 14 bases. Germline CDR1 and CDR2: SGHNT and YYREEE (reference sequence). Written as DNA, the CDR3 is TGTGCCAGCAGCACAAGAACATCCTTCTCCTACGAGCAGTACTTC. Translation gives CASSTRTSFSYEQYF. The whole variable domain, remainder taken from reference TRBV5-4 and TRBJ2-7, is ETGVTQSPTHLIKTRGQQVTLRCSSQSGHNTVSWYQQALGQGPQFIFQYYREEENGRGNFPPRFSGLQFPNYSSELNVNALELDDSALYLCASSTRTSFSYEQYFGPGTRLTVT.

V is TRBV11-2 and J is TRBJ2-3; 9 nucleotides match TRBD2. The CDR3 sequence is 16 residues long. Looked up from germline, CDR1 is SGHAT and CDR2 is FQNNGV. J gave up 3 bases and V 0 bases, and 4 bases lay outside the gene matches. In nucleotides, the CDR3 is TGTGCCAGCAGCTTAGACTCTAGCGGGGCGACAGATACGCAGTATTTT. It specifies CASSLDSSGATDTQYF.

This chain links TRBV9 with TRBJ2-3; maybe TRBD2 (5 bases). This CDR3 comprises 14 residues. Germline V lookup: CDR1 SGDLS, CDR2 YYNGEE. Trimming stripped 1 base from V and 4 bases from J, with 10 bases between. This CDR3 reads CASSVRTSSDTQYF. The CDR3 coding sequence is TGTGCCAGCAGCGTACGGACTTCTTCAGATACGCAGTATTTT.

The J gene is TRBJ1-3, the V gene TRBV5-1; the D gene is possibly TRBD1 (6 bases). The CDR3 runs to 16 residues. The V end lost 0 bases, the J end lost 2 bases, and 12 bases lay between the germline ends. Per the germline V gene, CDR1 is SGHRS and CDR2 is YFSETQ. The CDR3 bases are TGCGCCAGCAGCTTGGTTTTGGGGGACACTGGAAACACCATATATTTT. It specifies CASSLVLGDTGNTIYF.

This chain joins TRBV7-2 and TRBJ2-5, with D tentatively TRBD1 (5 bases). This CDR3 contains 15 residues. Trimming pared 1 base from V and 7 bases from J, leaving 16 bases between. The V gene's germline CDR1 is SGHTA and CDR2 FQGNSA. The DNA for the CDR3 is TGTGCCAGCAGCTTAGATGGGGCGCAAGCAGGGACCCAGTACTTC. Its translation is CASSLDGAQAGTQYF.

The rearrangement links TRBV9 to TRBJ1-1; unclear D gene. Per germline, CDR1 SGDLS and CDR2 YYNGEE. The CDR3 covers 14 residues. Trimming stripped 0 bases from V and 2 bases from J, with 8 bases between. The CDR3 reads CASSVVGANTEAFF. The CDR3 DNA sequence: TGTGCCAGCAGCGTAGTGGGAGCCAACACTGAAGCTTTCTTT.

The genes are TRBV7-2 and TRBJ2-3; D is ambiguous. CDR3 size: 14 residues. Trimming stripped 4 bases from V and 5 bases from J, with 13 bases between. Germline V gives CDR1 SGHTA, CDR2 FQGNSA. The chain's CDR3 is CASSSQTGRDTQYF. The CDR3 region has the DNA TGTGCCAGCAGCTCACAGACCGGTAGAGATACGCAGTATTTT. Supplemented by reference TRBV7-2 and TRBJ2-3, the full variable domain reads GAGVSQSPSNKVTEKGKDVELRCDPISGHTALYWYRQSLGQGLEFLIYFQGNSAPDKSGLPSDRFSAERTGGSVSTLTIQRTQQEDSAVYLCASSSQTGRDTQYFGPGTRLTVL.

The chain combines TRBV11-2 with TRBJ2-5; 10 bases fit TRBD1. J was trimmed by 5 bases and V by 1 base; bases with no gene match: 4. This CDR3 spans 15 amino acids. The V gene's germline CDR1 is SGHAT and CDR2 FQNNGV. CDR3 sequence reads: CASSLGQGAQETQYF. The CDR3 DNA follows: TGTGCCAGCAGCTTAGGACAGGGGGCGCAGGAGACCCAGTACTTC.

This clone was seen only a few times. The V gene is TRBV29-1, the J gene TRBJ2-7, with 9 bases that match TRBD1. Per the germline V gene, CDR1 is SQVTM and CDR2 is ANQGSEA. J lost 3 bases, V lost 0 bases, and 12 bases had no gene match. This CDR3 has 17 residues. For the CDR3, the DNA is TGCAGCGTTGAAGATCCGAAGATAAGGGACAGGGACTACGAGCAGTACTTC. Translating gives CSVEDPKIRDRDYEQYF.

Only a few counts were recorded for this clone. The chain links TRBV10-3 to TRBJ1-1, with TRBD1 matching over 7 bases. V gave up 4 bases and J gave up 1 base; unmatched junction bases: 3. Germline V gene data show CDR1 as ENHRY and CDR2 as SYGVKD. The CDR3 consists of 14 residues. The CDR3 loop reads CAISGQGTNTEAFF. CDR3 DNA: TGTGCCATCAGTGGACAGGGTACGAACACTGAAGCTTTCTTT.

V is TRBV4-1 and J is TRBJ2-3; 7 bases map to TRBD1. This CDR3 is 14 amino acids long. V was clipped by 1 base and J by 6 bases; unmatched bases: 4. Germline V CDR1 and CDR2: MGHRA, YSYEKL. The CDR3 coding sequence is TGCGCCAGCAGCCAAGGACAGGGTGTGGATACGCAGTATTTT. Its translation is CASSQGQGVDTQYF.